One and the same sample provided the 18 T cell receptor beta chains below, sequenced in a study of blood T cells in healthy people across ages. The second PCR ran roughly 7 to 11 cycles with a sample-barcoded 5' primer and J-beta primers. Each CDR3 protein gets one entry after TCRdb re-called the 5' RACE reads with MiXCR. The profile shows 750,000 to 850,000 distinct CDR3 sequences, around 25% of them singletons. These same data were also listed under a study on T cells of mothers and their children.

Sequencing was done on a sample of blood. These receptors were collected from a boy between 10 and 17 years old in good health.

The table lists this clonotype with a few counts. This chain joins TRBV6-1 and TRBJ1-2; a possible D gene is TRBD1 (6 bases). V was cut by 7 bases and J by 4 bases, with 19 bases left in between. The germline V gene has CDR1 MNHNS and CDR2 SASEGT. The CDR3 is 15 residues long. The CDR3 loop is CASNGQFSRLYGYTF. CDR3 bases: TGTGCCAGCAATGGACAGTTTTCCCGACTCTATGGCTACACCTTC.

The sample holds a few counts of this clonotype. An end of the junction does not agree with germline; a read error may underlie this. The chain employs TRBV9 and TRBJ1-2; weak D call: TRBD1 (5 bases). CDR3 length: 14 residues. From germline, CDR1 is SGDLS and CDR2 YYNGEE. CDR3 DNA sequence: TGTGCTAGCAGCGTAGGGGAGATTGAATATGGCTACACCTTC. Translating gives CASSVGEIEYGYTF.

This clonotype showed up just a few times. The gene calls are TRBV12-3 or TRBV12-4 and TRBJ1-2, with 7 bases that match TRBD1. J was trimmed by 4 bases and V by 0 bases; bases with no gene match: 2. The CDR3 sequence is 14 residues long. The DNA of the CDR3 is TGTGCCAGCAGTTTAGCAGGGGGCAGCTATGGCTACACCTTC. It translates to CASSLAGGSYGYTF.

This clonotype turned up a few times. The chain combines TRBV7-6 with TRBJ1-6; D gene uncertain. There are 14 residues in the CDR3. Germline values: CDR1 SGHVS, CDR2 FNYEAQ. V lost 1 base to trimming and J lost 7 bases, with 8 bases between them. CDR3 DNA sequence: TGTGCCAGCAGCTTAGGGTCGACAAATTCACCCCTCCACTTT. Protein product: CASSLGSTNSPLHF.

The V and J genes are TRBV2 and TRBJ1-3, with D uncertain. Germline CDR1 reads SNHLY; CDR2 reads FYNNEI. The CDR3 totals 15 residues. The germline V and J ends were trimmed by 2 bases and 0 bases, with 8 bases remaining between them. The CDR3 DNA follows: TGTGCCAGCAGTGAAACGAGAATCTCTGGAAACACCATATATTTT. Protein product: CASSETRISGNTIYF.

The sample holds a few counts of this clonotype. The rearrangement links TRBV7-9 to TRBJ2-5; tentatively, D is TRBD2 (6 bases). The DNA end favors TRBJ2-1, so the J call may be wrong. The CDR3 length is 16 residues. Germline V gene data show CDR1 as SEHNR and CDR2 as FQNEAQ (reference sequence). The DNA of the CDR3 is TGTGCCAGCAGCATAGGGATCGGTAGCGGAAGGAATGAGCAGTTCTTC. Translated: CASSIGIGSGRNEQFF.

The chain links TRBV6-2 or TRBV6-3 to TRBJ2-1; the D gene is possibly TRBD1 (5 bases). CDR3 length: 16 residues. Germline CDR1 and CDR2: MNHEY and SVGEGT. Trimming shortened V by 2 bases and J by 7 bases, and 18 bases separated the two germline ends. The CDR3 here is CASSYMLDRIRNEQFF. DNA for the CDR3: TGTGCCAGCAGTTACATGCTCGACAGAATTCGGAATGAGCAGTTCTTC.

This clonotype has just one count. The genes are TRBV20-1 and TRBJ2-1; a possible D gene is TRBD2 (6 bases). CDR1 and CDR2 (germline): DFQATT, SNEGSKA (reference sequence). V was cut by 2 bases and J by 5 bases, with 13 bases left in between. The CDR3 is made up of 14 amino acids. CDR3 in amino acids: CSARQRLDHNEQFF. As DNA, the CDR3 is TGCAGTGCTAGACAAAGACTAGACCACAATGAGCAGTTCTTC.

The chain employs TRBV20-1 and TRBJ2-3, with no clear D. Germline assignment: CDR1 DFQATT and CDR2 SNEGSKA (reference sequence). V was cut by 6 bases and J by 0 bases, with 16 bases left in between. The CDR3 covers 15 residues. In DNA form, the CDR3 reads TGCAGTGCCACCTCTCTGACGGATAGCACAGATACGCAGTATTTT. Residues: CSATSLTDSTDTQYF.

This clonotype was counted a few times. The chain is built from TRBV20-1 and TRBJ2-3, with 14 bases lining up with TRBD2. V trimming: 4 bases; J trimming: 2 bases; junction bases outside the gene matches: 5. The CDR3 length is 16 residues. Germline CDR1 is DFQATT and CDR2 is SNEGSKA (reference sequence). The CDR3 reads CSATRLAGGDTDTQYF. The CDR3, as DNA: TGCAGTGCTACCCGACTAGCGGGGGGGGACACAGATACGCAGTATTTT.

This clonotype was counted a few times. This rearrangement joins TRBV7-6 to TRBJ2-1; D not certain. This CDR3 is 12 amino acids long. Germline V CDR1 and CDR2: SGHVS, FNYEAQ. V was pared by 5 bases and J by 6 bases, with 8 bases between. The CDR3 region has the DNA TGTGCCAGCAGCCCGCCCCGCAATGAGCAGTTCTTC. This translates into CASSPPRNEQFF.

This sequence joins TRBV20-1 and TRBJ1-1; D unclear. The CDR3 extends over 12 amino acids. CDR1 is DFQATT and CDR2 is SNEGSKA in the germline V gene (reference sequence). The V end lost 0 bases, the J end lost 3 bases, and 5 bases lay between the germline ends. Here the CDR3 reads CSARDVDTEAFF. In DNA form, the CDR3 reads TGCAGTGCTAGAGATGTAGACACTGAAGCTTTCTTT.

The J gene is TRBJ2-7, the V gene TRBV10-3; weak D call: TRBD2 (6 bases). This CDR3 has 16 residues. V lost 0 bases, J lost 0 bases, and 12 bases lay in between. Germline V gene data show CDR1 as ENHRY and CDR2 as SYGVKD. CDR3 sequence: CAISESPGLSSYEQYF. The CDR3 region has the DNA TGTGCCATCAGTGAGTCCCCGGGACTGAGCTCCTACGAGCAGTACTTC.

This chain connects TRBV20-1 to TRBJ2-1; D remains unclear. With 5 bases removed from V and 4 bases from J, the gap between germline ends came to 15 bases. Looked up from germline, CDR1 is DFQATT and CDR2 is SNEGSKA (reference sequence). The length of the CDR3 is 14 residues. The chain's CDR3 is CSARPQGRYNEQFF. CDR3 DNA sequence: TGCAGTGCTCGCCCCCAAGGACGATACAATGAGCAGTTCTTC.

Only a few counts were recorded for this clonotype. The CDR3 loop reads CASSLGLKSTDTQYF. CDR3 nucleotide sequence: TGTGCCAGCAGCTTAGGGCTCAAAAGCACAGATACGCAGTATTTT. This sequence joins TRBV7-2 and TRBJ2-3; D call uncertain. The V end was cut by 1 base, the J end by 0 bases, with 8 bases between. Per the germline V gene, CDR1 is SGHTA and CDR2 is FQGNSA. This CDR3 contains 15 residues.

The table lists this clonotype with a few counts. J is TRBJ2-5 and V is TRBV28; D is unresolved. Trimming removed 5 bases from V and 2 bases from J, with 12 bases in between. CDR3 length equals 14 residues. Germline V gene data show CDR1 as MDHEN and CDR2 as SYDVKM. The CDR3 reads CASSPAEFQETQYF. In DNA, the CDR3 is TGTGCCAGCAGTCCCGCGGAGTTTCAAGAGACCCAGTACTTC.

This clonotype has more than one count but fewer than ten. The chain employs TRBV27 and TRBJ2-7; D may be TRBD1 or TRBD2 (5 bases each). The V end was cut by 3 bases, the J end by 6 bases, with 12 bases between. The CDR3 is 13 residues long. Germline CDR1 reads MNHEY; CDR2 reads SMNVEV (reference sequence). The DNA of the CDR3 is TGTGCCAGCAGTTTGGGACCTTACGGCGAGCAGTACTTC. Translating gives CASSLGPYGEQYF.

V usage is TRBV3-1 and J usage is TRBJ1-1, with 10 positions matching TRBD1. In germline, CDR1 is LGHDT, CDR2 YNNKEL (reference sequence). The CDR3 consists of 18 residues. Losses at the gene ends were 1 base for V and 1 base for J; bases not matched to a gene: 9. CDR3 sequence reads: CASSQALRTGGRNTEAFF. Written as DNA, the CDR3 is TGTGCCAGCAGCCAAGCTCTTAGGACAGGGGGAAGGAACACTGAAGCTTTCTTT.